This TCR beta chain was recovered during a study of early T cells in non-severe SARS-CoV-2 infection. For the study at large: Chains stayed unpaired after sequencing of bulk RNA from unsorted whole blood. Regarding the study as a whole: Using VDJdb, the matching emphasized anti-spike CD8 responses while missing private and CD4 specificities.

To note about this clonotype: Its antigen is still unknown.

The germline V gene encodes CDR1 SGHVS and CDR2 FNYEAQ. The J segment lost 3 bases and the V segment lost 5 bases, leaving 18 bases of the junction unmatched. The CDR3 has 19 residues. Tagging with unique molecular identifiers was applied to individual cDNA molecules. TCRdb reprocessed the 5' RACE reads via MiXCR and lists one record per CDR3 protein. Counted here are thousands of distinct CDR3 sequences, 4% to 5.5% occurring once; the ten biggest clones make up 9.7%. The material sequenced was whole blood. The V and J genes are TRBV7-6 and TRBJ2-7, with 11 positions matching TRBD2. This TCR came from an adult who was a healthcare worker with PCR-confirmed SARS-CoV-2 infection or an uninfected control (not recorded which). The CDR3 loop is CASSVTGTSGAHVGYEQYF. The CDR3 bases are TGTGCCAGCAGCGTAACCGGGACTAGCGGAGCTCACGTCGGCTACGAGCAGTACTTC. The variable domain in full, completed from reference TRBV7-6 and TRBJ2-7, reads GAGVSQSPRYKVTKRGQDVALRCDPISGHVSLYWYRQALGQGPEFLTYFNYEAQQDKSGLPNDRFSAERPEGSISTLTIQRTEQRDSAMYRCASSVTGTSGAHVGYEQYFGPGTRLTVT.